This T cell receptor (beta chain) appears in the sequencing data of a study of blood T cell repertoires in COVID-19. Study in general: Samples came from the United States, Italy and Spain, spanning acute and convalescent COVID-19. In each case, the material was cDNA or gDNA derived from T cells, B-cell-depleted T cells, or PBMCs.

Original data processing: Reference gene primers were amplified, and this amplification served to estimate nucleated cell counts. Data came from immunoSEQ multiplex PCR; TCRdb stores just in-frame clones and leaves some out. Clonal size and the V and J genes are those of that table, whereas D and trimming came from the DNA. The sample lists fewer than 250,000 clones, roughly 86% occurring once. Material for sequencing was peripheral blood. The clonotype was recovered from a man in his fifties or sixties with acute or convalescent COVID-19.

CDR3 nucleotides: TGTGCCAGCAGCCAACAAGTAGCATCAGATACGCAGTATTTT. It is translated as CASSQQVASDTQYF. The chain combines TRBV14 with TRBJ2-3, with unresolved D. The CDR3 covers 14 residues. Trimming left V 2 bases short and J 4 bases short, with 10 bases between. Germline CDR1 SGHDN, CDR2 FVKESK. Based on the CDR3 plus reference TRBV14 and TRBJ2-3, the full variable domain is EAGVTQFPSHSVIEKGQTVTLRCDPISGHDNLYWYRRVMGKEIKFLLHFVKESKQDESGMPNNRFLAERTGGTYSTLKVQPAELEDSGVYFCASSQQVASDTQYFGPGTRLTVL.